The rows below give T cell receptor beta chains drawn from one sample of a study of identical twins. MiXCR was run by TCRdb on the 5' RACE reads, yielding one entry per CDR3 protein. The sample shows under 500,000 distinct CDR3 sequences, 13% to 15% of them seen only once. In addition, the sample was reused for a study of yellow fever vaccine responses in identical twins.

Sequencing was done on a sample of CD4+ T cells sorted from blood. Every receptor here comes from a woman younger than 35 in good health. CDR3s leave out the opening cysteine and the closing phenylalanine or tryptophan.

CDR3: SAREPGPGGNEQF; J: TRBJ2-1; V: TRBV20-1
CDR3: ASSPLGRGLFEQY; J: TRBJ2-7; V: TRBV18
CDR3: ASTTAAARELF; J: TRBJ2-2; V: TRBV6-1
CDR3: ASSQGGILAGDSYEQY; J: TRBJ2-7; V: TRBV3-1
CDR3: ASEGAKDHYEQY; J: TRBJ2-7; V: TRBV2
CDR3: ASGTQGLHEGREQF; J: TRBJ2-1; V: TRBV5-4
CDR3: ASSQRAGTGAYEQY; J: TRBJ2-7; V: TRBV14
CDR3: ASSLGTGAKNTEAF; J: TRBJ1-1; V: TRBV5-1
CDR3: ASSLARGSPTGETQY; J: TRBJ2-5; V: TRBV7-9
CDR3: ASRLRQGIIGRDGYT; J: TRBJ1-2; V: TRBV6-1
CDR3: ASNSLDGSYEQY; J: TRBJ2-7; V: TRBV28
CDR3: ASSQGGGAPYNEQF; J: TRBJ2-1; V: TRBV4-2
CDR3: ASSLPRGGGTEAF; J: TRBJ1-1; V: TRBV12-3/TRBV12-4
CDR3: AISPQRDWTDTQY; J: TRBJ2-3; V: TRBV10-3
CDR3: ASSQAAGYEQY; J: TRBJ2-7; V: TRBV3-1
CDR3: ASSTRGGDTQY; J: TRBJ2-3; V: TRBV9
CDR3: ASSRAANTGELF; J: TRBJ2-2; V: TRBV5-1
CDR3: SARGTGTDYGYT; J: TRBJ1-2; V: TRBV20-1
CDR3: ASSPDNSYNSPLH; J: TRBJ1-6; V: TRBV7-2
CDR3: ASSQGGAGVASEQY; J: TRBJ2-7; V: TRBV3-1